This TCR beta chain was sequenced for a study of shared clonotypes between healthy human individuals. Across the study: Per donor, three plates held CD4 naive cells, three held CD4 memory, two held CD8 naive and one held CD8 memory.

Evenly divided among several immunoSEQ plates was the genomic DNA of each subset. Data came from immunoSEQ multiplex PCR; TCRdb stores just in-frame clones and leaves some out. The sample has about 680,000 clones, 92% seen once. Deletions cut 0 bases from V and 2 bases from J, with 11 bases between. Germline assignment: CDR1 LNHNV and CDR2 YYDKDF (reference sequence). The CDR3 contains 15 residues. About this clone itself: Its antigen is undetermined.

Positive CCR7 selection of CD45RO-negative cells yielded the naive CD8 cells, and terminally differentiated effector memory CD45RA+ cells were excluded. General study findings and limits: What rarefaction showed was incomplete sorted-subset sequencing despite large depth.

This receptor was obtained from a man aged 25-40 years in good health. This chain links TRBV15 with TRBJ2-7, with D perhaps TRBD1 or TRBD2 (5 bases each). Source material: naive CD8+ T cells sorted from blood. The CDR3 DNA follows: TGTGCCACCAGCAGAGATAGGGGACGGACCTACGAGCAGTACTTC. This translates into CATSRDRGRTYEQYF.